This T cell receptor beta chain was retrieved from a study of T cells after yellow fever vaccination. This clonotype was recorded many times. Antigen: not known. TCR cDNA, made by 5'RACE template switching, carried an added universal primer site and UMIs. MiXCR, run by TCRdb on the 5' RACE reads, gives a single entry per CDR3 protein. The sample consists of about 130,000 distinct CDR3 sequences, about 7.4% of them appearing once. Study results and caveats: From the bulk population, abundant clonotypes could contaminate and appear within FACS-sorted repertoires.

The CDR3 contains 14 residues. From germline, CDR1 is SGHRS and CDR2 YFSETQ. V lost 0 bases and J 6 bases, leaving 10 bases between the germline ends. The sample here was CD4+ T cells sorted from PBMCs, taken about 10 days after the first yellow fever vaccination. The clonotype comes from a man aged 18 to 29 who received the YFV17D yellow fever vaccine. The gene calls are TRBV5-1 and TRBJ2-1; D remains unclear. DNA of the CDR3: TGCGCCAGCAGCTTGGCATGGAGTCCCAATGAGCAGTTCTTC. It yields the protein CASSLAWSPNEQFF.